These 31 T cell receptor beta chains were sequenced from one sample in a study of blood T cell repertoires in COVID-19. Profiling relied on immunoSEQ multiplex PCR, and the TCRdb table lists in-frame clones only, not all of them. This sample has 30,000 to 35,000 clones, with 91% found just once. Source material: peripheral blood. Source of these receptors: a human donor with active COVID-19. The donor label of this sample is uncertain.

The chain links TRBV7-2 to TRBJ1-2, with D uncertain. Germline CDR1 is SGHTA and CDR2 is FQGNSA. The CDR3 covers 12 residues. Trimming removed 5 bases at V and 3 bases at J, with 7 bases between. The CDR3 region has the DNA TGTGCCAGCAGCCTAACTGACTATGGCTACACCTTC. It is translated as CASSLTDYGYTF.

The chain joins TRBV7-8 to TRBJ1-5; unclear D gene. The germline gives CDR1 SGHVS, CDR2 FQNEAQ. V gave up 2 bases and J gave up 2 bases, with 7 bases separating them. This CDR3 has 14 amino acids. The CDR3 coding sequence is TGTGCCAGCAGCTTACAGGCGCGCAATCAGCCCCAGCATTTT. Translation: CASSLQARNQPQHF.

In this sample, this clone turned up a few times. The chain employs TRBV5-5 and TRBJ2-2; TRBD1 is a possible D gene (5 bases). The CDR3 runs to 15 residues. Germline V gene sequence: CDR1 SGHKS, CDR2 YYEKEE (reference sequence). V gave up 4 bases and J gave up 3 bases, with 13 bases separating them. CDR3 loop: CASSAQGADTGELFF. The CDR3 nucleotides are TGTGCCAGCAGCGCACAAGGGGCGGACACCGGGGAGCTGTTTTTT.

The gene calls are TRBV7-8 and TRBJ1-1; no clear D. CDR3 size: 12 residues. Trimming took 0 bases from V and 12 from J, leaving 11 bases between them. CDR1 and CDR2 from the germline V gene are SGHVS and FQNEAQ. This CDR3 reads CASSLAGADPFF. As DNA, the CDR3 is TGTGCCAGCAGCTTAGCGGGCGCTGATCCTTTCTTT.

The chain employs TRBV6-4 and TRBJ2-3; D call uncertain. The CDR3 contains 14 residues. Germline CDR1 and CDR2: MRHNA and SNTAGT. Trimming left V 5 bases short and J 5 bases short, with 14 bases between. The CDR3 reads CASSSSAFGDTQYF. CDR3 DNA: TGTGCCAGCAGTTCTAGTGCGTTCGGAGATACGCAGTATTTT.

The chain is built from TRBV27 and TRBJ1-6; no reliable D call. Trimming cost V 3 bases and J 6 bases, with 12 bases left between them. The CDR3 is 15 residues long. Germline V gene lookup returns CDR1 MNHEY and CDR2 SMNVEV (reference sequence). The CDR3 reads CASSLAGRANSPLHF. In nucleotides, the CDR3 is TGTGCCAGCAGTTTGGCAGGAAGAGCTAATTCACCCCTCCACTTT.

The chain is built from TRBV4-3 and TRBJ2-2, with 14 bases identical to TRBD2. V trimming: 4 bases; J trimming: 1 base; junction bases outside the gene matches: 5. This CDR3 region has 18 residues. The germline gives CDR1 LGHNA, CDR2 YSLEER. The CDR3 here is CASSPTSGGARNTGELFF. The CDR3 DNA reads TGCGCCAGCAGCCCGACTAGCGGGGGGGCCCGGAACACCGGGGAGCTGTTTTTT.

The chain employs TRBV7-8 and TRBJ1-3, with a tentative D call TRBD1 (5 bases). V shed 2 bases and J shed 0 bases, with 11 bases lying between them. CDR3 size: 16 residues. The germline gives CDR1 SGHVS, CDR2 FQNEAQ. The CDR3 here is CASSLHGAHSGNTIYF. CDR3 DNA: TGTGCCAGCAGCTTACATGGGGCCCACTCTGGAAACACCATATATTTT.

CDR3 in amino acids: CASSLGASGGARELFF. The CDR3 DNA reads as TGCGCCAGCAGTCTGGGGGCCAGCGGGGGGGCCCGGGAGCTGTTTTTT. V and J are TRBV10-2 and TRBJ2-2; 10 nucleotides match TRBD2. The CDR3 extends over 16 amino acids. In germline, CDR1 is WSHSY, CDR2 SAAADI. The V segment lost 5 bases and the J segment 9 bases; nucleotides outside the gene matches: 12.

This chain joins TRBV30 and TRBJ1-5; weak D call: TRBD1 (6 bases). Per the germline V gene, CDR1 is GTSNPN and CDR2 is SVGIG (reference sequence). V lost 2 bases and J lost 5, with 19 bases in between. The CDR3 extends over 16 amino acids. The CDR3 region is CAWSLWGRGSHQPQHF. In nucleotides, the CDR3 is TGTGCCTGGAGTTTATGGGGGCGAGGGAGCCATCAGCCCCAGCATTTT.

The CDR3 reads CASSPPGLSTDTQYF. The CDR3 DNA reads TGTGCCAGCAGCCCGCCGGGACTAAGCACAGATACGCAGTATTTT. The chain uses TRBV7-9 and TRBJ2-3, with 7 bases fitting TRBD2. Germline values: CDR1 SEHNR, CDR2 FQNEAQ (reference sequence). The length of the CDR3 is 15 residues. The trim removed 5 bases at V and 0 bases at J, leaving 5 bases unmatched.

As concerns this clone: Within the sample, other DNA sequences also encode this same CDR3. The chain links TRBV9 to TRBJ1-2; 8 positions agree with TRBD1. This CDR3 is 14 amino acids long. Losses at the gene ends were 3 bases for V and 8 bases for J; bases not matched to a gene: 9. Germline values: CDR1 SGDLS, CDR2 YYNGEE. The CDR3 region has the DNA TGTGCCAGCAGCGCTCCAACAGGGGGGGCGGGCTACACCTTC. It translates to CASSAPTGGAGYTF.

Notes on this clone: Its ends do not fully match the called genes, so a read error is possible. The chain recombines TRBV7-9 with TRBJ2-1; 9 bases line up with TRBD1. The CDR3 spans 15 residues. Looked up from germline, CDR1 is SEHNR and CDR2 is FQNEAQ (reference sequence). CDR3: CASSLAGQGNNEQFF. The CDR3 region has the DNA TGTGCCAGCAGTTTAGCCGGACAGGGGAACAATGAGCAGTTCTTC. Filled out from reference TRBV7-9 and TRBJ2-1, the complete variable domain reads DTGVSQNPRHKITKRGQNVTFRCDPISEHNRLYWYRQTLGQGPEFLTYFQNEAQLEKSRLLSDRFSAERPKGSFSTLEIQRTEQGDSAMYLCASSLAGQGNNEQFFGPGTRLTVL.

The chain recombines TRBV7-2 with TRBJ2-1; 8 bases map to TRBD2. The trim removed 6 bases at V and 6 bases at J, leaving 13 bases unmatched. Looked up from germline, CDR1 is SGHTA and CDR2 is FQGNSA. The CDR3 totals 16 residues. CDR3 loop: CASSYAAGVFLNEQFF. DNA of the CDR3: TGTGCCAGCAGTTATGCAGCGGGGGTTTTTCTCAATGAGCAGTTCTTC.

The gene calls are TRBV28 and TRBJ2-6; 8 bases fit TRBD1. The ends lost 6 bases at V and 1 base at J; junction bases unmatched: 8. Germline-derived CDR1 and CDR2 are MDHEN and SYDVKM. The CDR3 loop spans 17 amino acids. As DNA, the CDR3 is TGTGCCAGCAGCTACCGGACAGGGCTATCTGGGGCCAACGTCCTGACTTTC. Residues: CASSYRTGLSGANVLTF.

This chain joins TRBV28 and TRBJ2-3; TRBD2 agrees at 7 bases. Germline CDR1 and CDR2: MDHEN and SYDVKM. The CDR3 has 18 residues. V lost 2 bases to trimming and J lost 4 bases; unmatched junction nucleotides: 15. The CDR3 region is CASSLNVRLAVGPDTQYF. CDR3 nucleotides: TGTGCCAGCAGTTTAAATGTGAGGCTAGCGGTGGGGCCAGATACGCAGTATTTT. Combining the CDR3 with reference TRBV28 and TRBJ2-3 gives the whole variable domain DVKVTQSSRYLVKRTGEKVFLECVQDMDHENMFWYRQDPGLGLRLIYFSYDVKMKEKGDIPEGYSVSREKKERFSLILESASTNQTSMYLCASSLNVRLAVGPDTQYFGPGTRLTVL.

The chain employs TRBV18 and TRBJ2-7, with D possibly matching TRBD1 (6 bases). Germline V gene sequence: CDR1 KGHSH, CDR2 LQKENI. This CDR3 comprises 14 residues. Trimming left V 2 bases short and J 0 bases short, with 8 bases between. CDR3 region: CASSPEGGSYEQYF. The CDR3 bases are TGTGCCAGCTCACCAGAAGGGGGCTCCTACGAGCAGTACTTC.

The V gene is TRBV27, the J gene TRBJ1-2; TRBD1 agrees at 7 bases. This CDR3 is 14 amino acids long. Germline V gene sequence: CDR1 MNHEY, CDR2 SMNVEV (reference sequence). V trimming: 0 bases; J trimming: 7 bases; junction bases outside the gene matches: 5. CDR3: CASSLSGGVGGYTF. The DNA for the CDR3 is TGTGCCAGCAGTTTATCAGGGGGCGTGGGTGGCTACACCTTC.

This rearrangement joins TRBV6-1 to TRBJ2-3; 15 bases align to TRBD2. Germline CDR1 reads MNHNS; CDR2 reads SASEGT. This CDR3 spans 17 amino acids. The J segment lost 6 bases and the V segment lost 4 bases, leaving 8 bases of the junction unmatched. CDR3 sequence reads: CASSGGLAGGRTDTQYF. The CDR3 nucleotides read TGTGCCAGCAGTGGAGGACTAGCGGGAGGGCGAACGGATACGCAGTATTTT.

This clone occurred once. This chain connects TRBV6-2 or TRBV6-3 to TRBJ2-2; the match to TRBD2 covers 12 bases. Germline-derived CDR1 and CDR2 are MNHEY and SVGEGT. The trim removed 4 bases at V and 1 base at J, leaving 4 bases unmatched. This CDR3 is built from 17 residues. CDR3 DNA: TGTGCCAGCAGTTCCCGACTAGCGGGGGTGAACACCGGGGAGCTGTTTTTT. Translation gives CASSSRLAGVNTGELFF.

The rearrangement links TRBV5-4 to TRBJ2-3, with 14 bases fitting TRBD2. This CDR3 contains 18 residues. CDR1 is SGHNT and CDR2 is YYREEE in the germline V gene (reference sequence). V trimming: 3 bases; J trimming: 1 base; junction bases outside the gene matches: 7. CDR3 sequence: CASSSRRTSGGRTDTQYF. CDR3 in DNA: TGTGCCAGCAGCTCCCGTAGGACTAGCGGGGGGCGCACAGATACGCAGTATTTT. Full variable domain (rest looked up from reference TRBV5-4 and TRBJ2-3): ETGVTQSPTHLIKTRGQQVTLRCSSQSGHNTVSWYQQALGQGPQFIFQYYREEENGRGNFPPRFSGLQFPNYSSELNVNALELDDSALYLCASSSRRTSGGRTDTQYFGPGTRLTVL.

The chain joins TRBV2 to TRBJ1-2; 7 bases line up with TRBD1. The V segment lost 4 bases and the J segment 4 bases; nucleotides outside the gene matches: 6. Germline CDR1 is SNHLY and CDR2 is FYNNEI. The CDR3 runs 14 residues. CDR3 region: CASSVAGGGYGYTF. The CDR3 region has the DNA TGTGCCAGCAGTGTGGCAGGGGGTGGCTATGGCTACACCTTC.

The rearrangement links TRBV30 to TRBJ2-7; 10 bases are a match to TRBD2. V shed 0 bases and J 0 bases; nucleotides not matched to a gene: 11. CDR1 and CDR2 (germline): GTSNPN, SVGIG (reference sequence). There are 18 residues in the CDR3. CDR3 in amino acids: CAWSVRVLAGPVSYEQYF. Written as DNA, the CDR3 is TGTGCCTGGAGTGTACGGGTACTAGCGGGGCCGGTCTCCTACGAGCAGTACTTC. Full variable domain (rest looked up from reference TRBV30 and TRBJ2-7): SQTIHQWPATLVQPVGSPLSLECTVEGTSNPNLYWYRQAAGRGLQLLFYSVGIGQISSEVPQNLSASRPQDRQFILSSKKLLLSDSGFYLCAWSVRVLAGPVSYEQYFGPGTRLTVT.

This chain joins TRBV12-3 or TRBV12-4 and TRBJ2-3; D is ambiguous. V was trimmed by 3 bases and J by 0 bases, leaving 4 bases between them. The CDR3 loop spans 13 amino acids. DNA of the CDR3: TGTGCCAGCAGTTTTGAGAGCACAGATACGCAGTATTTT. It specifies CASSFESTDTQYF.

The rearrangement links TRBV19 to TRBJ2-3; 12 positions match TRBD2. There are 17 residues in the CDR3. V lost 6 bases to trimming and J lost 1 base; unmatched junction nucleotides: 8. In germline, CDR1 is LNHDA, CDR2 SQIVND (reference sequence). Here the CDR3 DNA reads TGTGCCAGTAGCCAAGACGCTAGCGGGGGGGGCACAGATACGCAGTATTTT. This encodes CASSQDASGGGTDTQYF.

This chain links TRBV4-1 with TRBJ2-1, with 9 bases that match TRBD2. Germline CDR1 reads MGHRA; CDR2 reads YSYEKL. J was trimmed by 4 bases and V by 1 base; bases with no gene match: 8. The CDR3 runs 17 residues. CDR3 coding DNA: TGCGCCAGCAGCCAAGTTATTAGCGGGAGTTGGTACAATGAGCAGTTCTTC. It codes for CASSQVISGSWYNEQFF.

The V and J genes are TRBV6-5 and TRBJ1-5, with 8 bases fitting TRBD1. CDR1 is MNHEY and CDR2 is SVGAGI in the germline V gene. The CDR3 is 14 amino acids. Unmatched junction bases numbered 3, after V lost 6 bases and J lost 2 bases. This CDR3 reads CASSQDRGNQPQHF. In DNA form, the CDR3 reads TGTGCCAGCAGCCAGGACAGGGGCAATCAGCCCCAGCATTTT.

The rearrangement uses TRBV9 and TRBJ2-2; 8 nucleotides line up with TRBD2. Germline assignment: CDR1 SGDLS and CDR2 YYNGEE. V lost 2 bases to trimming and J lost 1 base; unmatched junction nucleotides: 10. The CDR3 totals 18 residues. In DNA, the CDR3 is TGTGCCAGCAGCGTGAGTCCGTGGCTAGCGGGGAACACCGGGGAGCTGTTTTTT. Translating gives CASSVSPWLAGNTGELFF.

CDR3 nucleotides: TGTGCCAGCAGCTTAGATGGCAGGGACTCTGGGGCCAACGTCCTGACTTTC. Translating it yields CASSLDGRDSGANVLTF. The chain has TRBV11-3 and TRBJ2-6; D is possibly TRBD1 (5 bases). The V gene lost 0 bases and the J gene lost 0 bases, with 9 bases spanning the gap. This CDR3 comprises 17 residues. Per the germline V gene, CDR1 is SGHNT and CDR2 is YENEEA.

This clone came up once. J is TRBJ1-5 and V is TRBV6-5; 8 positions agree with TRBD1. CDR3 length: 13 amino acids. The V gene end was trimmed by 7 bases and the J gene end by 9 bases; junction bases not matched to a gene: 8. Germline CDR1 MNHEY, CDR2 SVGAGI. As DNA, the CDR3 is TGTGCCAGCACTCCGACAGGGGTATCGCCCCAGCATTTT. This gives the protein CASTPTGVSPQHF.

The V and J genes are TRBV27 and TRBJ1-2; 7 bases match TRBD1. After removal of 4 bases from V and 8 bases from J, the junction contained 4 bases not matched to a gene. In germline, CDR1 is MNHEY, CDR2 SMNVEV (reference sequence). This CDR3 spans 12 amino acids. CDR3 coding DNA: TGTGCCAGCAGTTCGACAGGGCGAGGCTACACCTTC. Its translation: CASSSTGRGYTF.